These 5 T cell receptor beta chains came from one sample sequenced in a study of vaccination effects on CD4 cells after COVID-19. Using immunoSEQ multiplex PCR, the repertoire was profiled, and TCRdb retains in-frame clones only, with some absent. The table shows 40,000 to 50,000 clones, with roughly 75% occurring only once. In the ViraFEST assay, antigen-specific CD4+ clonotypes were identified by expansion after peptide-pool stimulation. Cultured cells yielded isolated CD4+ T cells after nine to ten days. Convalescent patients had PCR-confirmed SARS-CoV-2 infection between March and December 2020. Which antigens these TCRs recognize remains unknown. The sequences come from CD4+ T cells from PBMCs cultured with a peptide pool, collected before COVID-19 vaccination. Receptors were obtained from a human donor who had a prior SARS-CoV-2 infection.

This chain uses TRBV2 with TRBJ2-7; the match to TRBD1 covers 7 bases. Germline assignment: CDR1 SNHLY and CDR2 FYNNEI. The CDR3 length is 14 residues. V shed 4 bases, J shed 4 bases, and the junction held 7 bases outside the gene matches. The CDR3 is CASSGQGAYYEQYF. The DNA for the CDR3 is TGTGCCAGCAGTGGACAGGGTGCATATTACGAGCAGTACTTC.

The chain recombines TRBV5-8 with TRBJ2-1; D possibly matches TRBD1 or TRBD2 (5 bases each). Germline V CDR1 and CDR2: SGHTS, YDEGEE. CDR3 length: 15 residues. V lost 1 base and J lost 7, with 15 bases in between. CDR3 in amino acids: CASSLFSGQNNEQFF. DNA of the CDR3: TGTGCCAGCAGCTTGTTTTCGGGGCAGAATAATGAGCAGTTCTTC. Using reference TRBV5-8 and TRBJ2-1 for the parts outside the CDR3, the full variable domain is EAGVTQSPTHLIKTRGQQATLRCSPISGHTSVYWYQQALGLGLQFLLWYDEGEERNRGNFPPRFSGRQFPNYSSELNVNALELEDSALYLCASSLFSGQNNEQFFGPGTRLTVL.

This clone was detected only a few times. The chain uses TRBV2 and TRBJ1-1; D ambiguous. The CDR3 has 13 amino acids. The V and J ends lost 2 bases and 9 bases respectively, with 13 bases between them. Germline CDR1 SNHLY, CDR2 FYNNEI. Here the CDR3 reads CASSESGPIQAFF. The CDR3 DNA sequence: TGTGCCAGCAGTGAAAGCGGACCAATCCAAGCTTTCTTT.

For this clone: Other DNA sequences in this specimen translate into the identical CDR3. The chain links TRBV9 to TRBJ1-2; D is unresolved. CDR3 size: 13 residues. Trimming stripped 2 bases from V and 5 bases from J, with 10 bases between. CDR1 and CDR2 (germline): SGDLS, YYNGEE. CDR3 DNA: TGTGCCAGCAGCGTGGGCACCGCTTATGGCTACACCTTC. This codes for CASSVGTAYGYTF.

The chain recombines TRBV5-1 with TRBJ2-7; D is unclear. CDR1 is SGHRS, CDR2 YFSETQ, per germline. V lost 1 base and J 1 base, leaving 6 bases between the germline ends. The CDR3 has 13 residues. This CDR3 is CASSLLRSYEQYF. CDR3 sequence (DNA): TGCGCCAGCAGCTTGTTACGATCCTACGAGCAGTACTTC.